This is a list of T cell receptor beta chains from one sample in a study of CD8+ T cells in alopecia areata. Profiled with immunoSEQ multiplex PCR; TCRdb holds only in-frame clones, not every one. The sample records tens of thousands of clones, under 75% being singletons. The specimen comprised CD8+ T cells sorted from blood, sampled at week 0. The receptors come from a human donor with alopecia areata. CDR3s include the opening cysteine and the closing phenylalanine or tryptophan. A D gene is named only where the DNA matches it firmly. Only some rows state a clone size, as once, few, many or a class for expanded clones.

V: TRBV9
J: TRBJ1-2
D: TRBD1
size: NA
CDR3: CASSSTATGGYGYTF
DNA: TGTGCCAGCAGCTCAACGGCGACAGGGGGCTATGGCTACACCTTC

V: TRBV5-1
J: TRBJ1-1
D: NA
size: NA
CDR3: CASSLGFGNTEAFF
DNA: TGCGCCAGCAGCTTGGGGTTTGGGAACACTGAAGCTTTCTTT

V: TRBV7-9
J: TRBJ2-7
D: TRBD1
size: NA
CDR3: CASSRPGQGNYEQYF
DNA: TGTGCCAGCAGCCGTCCGGGACAGGGCAACTACGAGCAGTACTTC

V: TRBV30
J: TRBJ2-7
D: TRBD1
size: once
CDR3: CAWDRGYEQYF
DNA: TGTGCCTGGGACAGGGGATACGAGCAGTACTTC

V: TRBV6-6
J: TRBJ2-2
D: TRBD1
size: NA
CDR3: CASSYGDRTGTGELFF
DNA: TGTGCCAGCAGTTATGGGGACAGGACGGGAACCGGGGAGCTGTTTTTT

V: TRBV5-6
J: TRBJ1-2
D: NA
size: NA
CDR3: CASSSYRTVNYGYTF
DNA: TGTGCCAGCAGCTCATACCGGACAGTTAACTATGGCTACACCTTC

V: TRBV29-1
J: TRBJ2-7
D: TRBD1
size: few
CDR3: CSVVWDRGYEQYF
DNA: TGCAGCGTTGTTTGGGACAGGGGCTACGAGCAGTACTTC

V: TRBV6-5
J: TRBJ2-5
D: TRBD2
size: NA
CDR3: CASSTLAGGRETQYF
DNA: TGTGCCAGCAGTACCCTGGCGGGAGGCCGGGAGACCCAGTACTTC

V: TRBV5-1
J: TRBJ1-1
D: NA
size: NA
CDR3: CASNSVGGTEAFF
DNA: TGCGCCAGCAACTCCGTCGGGGGCACTGAAGCTTTCTTT

V: TRBV29-1
J: TRBJ1-2
D: TRBD1
size: NA
CDR3: CSVEDPGTAYGYTF
DNA: TGCAGCGTTGAAGATCCCGGGACAGCCTATGGCTACACCTTC

V: TRBV5-6
J: TRBJ2-5
D: TRBD1
size: NA
CDR3: CASREQGAGVETQYF
DNA: TGTGCCAGCAGAGAACAGGGGGCGGGAGTAGAGACCCAGTACTTC

V: TRBV19
J: TRBJ1-1
D: NA
size: NA
CDR3: CASRGGGWNTEAFF
DNA: TGTGCCAGTCGAGGCGGGGGTTGGAACACTGAAGCTTTCTTT

V: TRBV4-3
J: TRBJ1-2
D: NA
size: NA
CDR3: CASSQDRGGDPYGYTF
DNA: TGCGCCAGCAGCCAGGATAGGGGGGGCGACCCCTATGGCTACACCTTC

V: TRBV30
J: TRBJ2-2
D: TRBD1
size: few
CDR3: CAWSGGQGGGELFF
DNA: TGTGCCTGGAGTGGGGGACAGGGTGGCGGGGAGCTGTTTTTT

V: TRBV5-6
J: TRBJ1-1
D: NA
size: NA
CDR3: CASSSTENTEAFF
DNA: TGTGCCAGCAGCTCGACAGAGAACACTGAAGCTTTCTTT

V: TRBV5-6
J: TRBJ1-1
D: NA
size: NA
CDR3: CASSRSPGPRAFF
DNA: TGTGCCAGCAGTCGAAGCCCAGGGCCACGAGCTTTCTTT

V: TRBV5-1
J: TRBJ2-6
D: NA
size: NA
CDR3: CASWSGFSGANVLTF
DNA: TGCGCCAGCTGGTCAGGGTTCTCTGGGGCCAACGTCCTGACTTTC

V: TRBV4-1
J: TRBJ1-2
D: TRBD1
size: NA
CDR3: CASSQELTTGGDNYTF
DNA: TGCGCCAGCAGCCAAGAGCTCACGACAGGGGGAGATAACTACACCTTC

V: TRBV27
J: TRBJ2-7
D: NA
size: NA
CDR3: CASSSRIAVSSYEQYF
DNA: TGTGCCAGCAGTTCTAGGATAGCCGTTAGCTCCTACGAGCAGTACTTC

V: TRBV7-8
J: TRBJ1-2
D: TRBD1
size: few
CDR3: CASSLPVGQGHGYTF
DNA: TGTGCCAGCAGCTTACCCGTCGGACAGGGCCATGGCTACACCTTC

V: TRBV7-2
J: TRBJ2-3
D: TRBD2
size: NA
CDR3: CASSATSGGSTDTQYF
DNA: TGTGCCAGCAGCGCCACTAGCGGGGGGTCCACAGATACGCAGTATTTT

V: TRBV7-9
J: TRBJ1-2
D: NA
size: NA
CDR3: CASSPGVNYGYTF
DNA: TGTGCCAGCAGCCCAGGAGTTAACTATGGCTACACCTTC

V: TRBV29-1
J: TRBJ2-5
D: NA
size: NA
CDR3: CSVLDGNEETQYF
DNA: TGCAGCGTTCTGGACGGGAATGAAGAGACCCAGTACTTC

V: TRBV5-6
J: TRBJ2-2
D: NA
size: few
CDR3: CASSFGIALNTGELFF
DNA: TGTGCCAGCAGCTTCGGCATAGCGCTCAACACCGGGGAGCTGTTTTTT

V: TRBV7-9
J: TRBJ1-6
D: TRBD1
size: medium-sized
CDR3: CASSLVGQGARLLHF
DNA: TGTGCCAGCAGCTTAGTTGGACAGGGGGCGCGACTCCTCCACTTT

V: TRBV15
J: TRBJ2-7
D: TRBD1
size: NA
CDR3: CATSSTGVSEQYF
DNA: TGTGCCACCAGCAGCACAGGGGTGTCCGAGCAGTACTTC

V: TRBV29-1
J: TRBJ2-7
D: NA
size: NA
CDR3: CSVTSNEQYF
DNA: TGCAGCGTTACGTCGAATGAGCAGTACTTC

V: TRBV6-6
J: TRBJ1-1
D: NA
size: NA
CDR3: CASSLQGSTEAFF
DNA: TGTGCCAGCAGCCTACAGGGAAGCACTGAAGCTTTCTTT

V: TRBV7-9
J: TRBJ1-6
D: NA
size: NA
CDR3: CASSSPGGTLPPRVHF
DNA: TGTGCCAGCAGCTCCCCCGGCGGGACGCTTCCACCGAGGGTCCACTTT

V: TRBV30
J: TRBJ1-1
D: NA
size: few
CDR3: CAWSDELEAFF
DNA: TGTGCCTGGAGTGATGAACTTGAAGCTTTCTTT

V: TRBV4-3
J: TRBJ1-5
D: NA
size: NA
CDR3: CASSQGGGSNQPQHF
DNA: TGCGCCAGCAGCCAAGGAGGGGGTAGCAATCAGCCCCAGCATTTT

V: TRBV7-9
J: TRBJ2-5
D: NA
size: few
CDR3: CASSHPGGQETQYF
DNA: TGTGCCAGCAGCCACCCCGGGGGTCAAGAGACCCAGTACTTC